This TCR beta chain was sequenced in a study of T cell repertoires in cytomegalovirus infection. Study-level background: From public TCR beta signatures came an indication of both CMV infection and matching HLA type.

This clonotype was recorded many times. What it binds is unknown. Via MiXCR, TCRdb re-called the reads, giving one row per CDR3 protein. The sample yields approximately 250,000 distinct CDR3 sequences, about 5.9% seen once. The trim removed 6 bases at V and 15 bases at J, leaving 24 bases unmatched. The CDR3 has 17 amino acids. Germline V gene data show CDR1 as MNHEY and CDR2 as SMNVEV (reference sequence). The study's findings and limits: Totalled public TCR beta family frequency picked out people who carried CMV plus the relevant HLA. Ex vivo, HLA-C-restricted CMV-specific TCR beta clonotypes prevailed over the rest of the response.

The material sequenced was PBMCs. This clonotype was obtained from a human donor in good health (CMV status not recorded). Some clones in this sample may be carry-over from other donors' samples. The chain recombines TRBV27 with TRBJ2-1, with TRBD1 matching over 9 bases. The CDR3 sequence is CASRVRARDREWVRRFF. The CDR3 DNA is TGTGCCAGCAGAGTGCGTGCCCGGGACAGGGAGTGGGTTCGGCGGTTCTTC.